The entry below gives a single TCR beta chain sequence along with its context. This clonotype appeared many times. The clone's antigen remains unknown. Base qualities were left out, and no much larger clone turns up one base away. This sample was taken from a study of regulatory T cells in long-lasting Graves disease (dated by TCRdb to the early 2020s). Study-level background: Persistent Graves' disease was defined as antithyroid drug treatment for over 5 years with persistently positive TSH receptor autoantibodies. Antithyroid drugs had been taken for ten to twelve years on average by persistent Graves' disease patients in the clinical cohort. The study took place in China and was registered as a clinical trial. A total of some 35 samples underwent TCR sequencing, from some 13 patients with persistent Graves' disease and approximately 20 patients with newly diagnosed Graves' disease. This study used TCR sequencing and RNA sequencing of peripheral blood to compare persistent Graves' disease patients against newly diagnosed Graves' disease patients.

According to the germline V gene, CDR1 reads SGHRS and CDR2 reads YFSETQ. The CDR3 contains 15 residues, cysteine and phenylalanine counted. The entry retains the CDR3 DNA only, 45 bases that are in frame from base 1. Trimming at the junction amounts to 5 bases on V and 2 bases on J, and the germline ends lie 17 bases apart. The library came from multiplex PCR. The sequencer listed for this sample is Illumina HiSeq 4000. CDR3 regions were amplified by Arm-PCR with iRepertoire HTBI primers to construct TCR beta libraries. Gel purification was performed on PCR products prior to sequencing. The original methods were these. A total of around 66 TRBV and approximately 13 TRBJ segments were identified across samples and were used for gene usage analysis of CDR3 amino acid clonotypes. COPE and FqMerger were used to merge the filtered high-quality paired reads into contigs. Contigs were aligned with BLAST to IMGT TRBV, TRBD and TRBJ reference genes, and CDR3 was defined per IMGT. Any clonotype with a frequency above 0.1% was counted as a highly expanded clone. Repertoire diversity was measured by Shannon entropy, and V-J evenness by the Gini coefficient. Clonotypes shared by more than one individual were considered public. Using fastp at Q25 and MiXCR, TCRdb reprocessed the public reads and kept productive beta chains. Rows are combined by CDR3 protein, so each entry shows the most common genes and DNA. The V and J calls reflect TCRdb's pipeline rather than the authors' work. The sample table holds hundreds of thousands of distinct CDR3 sequences, of which 20% to 25% were seen once. Around an eighth of the sample goes to the ten largest clones.

The sample's time point label, in plain terms: persistent/refractory GD, antithyroid drugs over 5 years with positive TRAb. For both TCR sequencing and RNA sequencing, RNA was extracted from PBMCs in TRIzol. The diagnosis of Graves' disease followed American Thyroid Association guidelines. Patients for the study were recruited at an endocrinology department in Xi'an, China. From each patient, 7.5 to 9.5 milliliters of peripheral blood was collected into an EDTA anticoagulant tube. Ficoll Paque Plus density gradient separation was used to isolate PBMCs, and no further T cell sorting was done. An Agilent 2100 Bioanalyzer and agarose gel were used to assess RNA quality, and a NanoDrop 2000 was used to measure RNA concentration. The paper as a whole reports these results and caveats: Lower TCR Shannon entropy and fewer highly expanded clones were observed in persistent Graves' disease patients than in newly diagnosed patients, which suggested clonal expansion. Preferential use of TRBV28, TRBJ1-2 and TRBJ2-5 was observed in persistent disease, whereas TRBV20-1 and TRBJ2-1 were favored in newly diagnosed disease. As a limitation, the authors acknowledged that the small sample size may reduce accuracy. The study examined only peripheral blood because the primary lesion, thyroid tissue, could not be accessed. Persistent patients shared more public clonotypes among themselves (around 2,500) than newly diagnosed patients did (approximately 900). Sequencing and analysis were limited to the TCR beta chain.

The source material was peripheral blood mononuclear cells (PBMCs), sampled when the disease was refractory, from a patient treated with antithyroid drugs. The source of this sequence is a female donor with Graves disease. The chain was built from TRBV5-1 and TRBJ2-7; TRBD2 is a weak D gene call, 5 bases matching. The nucleotides read TGCGCCAGCAGTTCCCGCGGGTCAGCTACCTACGAGCAGTACTTC. The resulting protein is CASSSRGSATYEQYF.